This T cell receptor (beta chain) was documented in a study of blood T cell repertoires in COVID-19. Study summary: Samples representing acute and convalescent COVID-19 were sourced from the United States, Italy and Spain. PBMCs, B-cell-depleted T cells, or T cells were the source of the cDNA or gDNA that made up the material.

The germline V gene has CDR1 KGHDR and CDR2 SFDVKD. The CDR3 runs to 16 residues. Trimming removed 4 bases from V and 4 bases from J, with 17 bases in between. The method was immunoSEQ multiplex PCR; TCRdb's version includes in-frame clones alone and lacks a portion of them. The sample contains about 130,000 clones, under 85% of which appear only once. Participants' own reports of clinical history determined their cohort assignment. This receptor was identified in a man younger than 40 who had recovered from COVID-19. The sample was PBMCs or T cells enriched from blood (not recorded which). V usage is TRBV24-1 and J usage is TRBJ2-3, with D possibly matching TRBD1 (7 bases). CDR3 DNA: TGTGCCACCAGTGAGCCCAGCGGAGGGGGCGCAGATACGCAGTATTTT. This codes for CATSEPSGGGADTQYF.